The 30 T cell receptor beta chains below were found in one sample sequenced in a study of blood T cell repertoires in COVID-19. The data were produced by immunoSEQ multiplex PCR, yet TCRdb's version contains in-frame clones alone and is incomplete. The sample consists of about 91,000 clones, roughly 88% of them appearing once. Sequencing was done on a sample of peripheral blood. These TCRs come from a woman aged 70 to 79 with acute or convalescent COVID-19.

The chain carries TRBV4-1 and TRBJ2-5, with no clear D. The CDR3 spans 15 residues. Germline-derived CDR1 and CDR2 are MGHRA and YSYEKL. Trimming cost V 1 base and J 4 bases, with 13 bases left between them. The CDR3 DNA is TGCGCCAGCAGCCAAGGCCGCCCATCAGGAGAGACCCAGTACTTC. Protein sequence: CASSQGRPSGETQYF.

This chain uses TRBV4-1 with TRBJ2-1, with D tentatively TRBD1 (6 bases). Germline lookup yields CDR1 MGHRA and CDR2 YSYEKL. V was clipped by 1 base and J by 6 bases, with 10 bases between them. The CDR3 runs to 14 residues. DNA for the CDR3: TGCGCCAGCAGCCAAGTTCCAGGGGCCAATGAGCAGTTCTTC. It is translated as CASSQVPGANEQFF.

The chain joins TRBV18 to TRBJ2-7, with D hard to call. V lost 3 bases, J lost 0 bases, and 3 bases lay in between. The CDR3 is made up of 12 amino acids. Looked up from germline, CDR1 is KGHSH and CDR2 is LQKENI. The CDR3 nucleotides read TGTGCCAGCTCACCCAGCTCCTACGAGCAGTACTTC. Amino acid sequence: CASSPSSYEQYF.

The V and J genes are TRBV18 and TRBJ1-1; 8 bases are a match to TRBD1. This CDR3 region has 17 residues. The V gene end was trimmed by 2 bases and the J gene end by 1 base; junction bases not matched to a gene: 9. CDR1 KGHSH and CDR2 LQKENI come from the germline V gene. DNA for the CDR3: TGTGCCAGCTCACCAGGGTGGCAGGGGGCCTGGAACACTGAAGCTTTCTTT. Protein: CASSPGWQGAWNTEAFF. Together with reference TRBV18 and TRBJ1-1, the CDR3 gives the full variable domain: NAGVMQNPRHLVRRRGQEARLRCSPMKGHSHVYWYRQLPEEGLKFMVYLQKENIIDESGMPKERFSAEFPKEGPSILRIQQVVRGDSAAYFCASSPGWQGAWNTEAFFGQGTRLTVV.

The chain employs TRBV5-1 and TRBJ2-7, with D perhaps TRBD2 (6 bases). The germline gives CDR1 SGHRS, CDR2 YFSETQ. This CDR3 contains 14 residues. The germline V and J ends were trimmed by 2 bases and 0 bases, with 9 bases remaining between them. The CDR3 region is CASSFETSSYEQYF. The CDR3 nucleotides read TGCGCCAGCAGCTTCGAGACTAGCTCCTACGAGCAGTACTTC.

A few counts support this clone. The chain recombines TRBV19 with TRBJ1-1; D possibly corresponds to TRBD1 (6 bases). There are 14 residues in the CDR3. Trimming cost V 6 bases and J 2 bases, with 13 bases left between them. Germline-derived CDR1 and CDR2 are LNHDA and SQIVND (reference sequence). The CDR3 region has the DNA TGTGCCAGTAGAGGGGGACCGATCAACACTGAAGCTTTCTTT. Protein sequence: CASRGGPINTEAFF.

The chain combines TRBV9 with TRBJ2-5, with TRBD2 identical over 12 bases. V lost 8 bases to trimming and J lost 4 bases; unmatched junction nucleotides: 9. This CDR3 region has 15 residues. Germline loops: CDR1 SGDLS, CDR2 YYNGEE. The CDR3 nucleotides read TGTGCCAGTTCCTCTAGCGGGGGGGTCGTAGAGACCCAGTACTTC. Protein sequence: CASSSSGGVVETQYF. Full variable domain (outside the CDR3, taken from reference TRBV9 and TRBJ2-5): DSGVTQTPKHLITATGQRVTLRCSPRSGDLSVYWYQQSLDQGLQFLIQYYNGEERAKGNILERFSAQQFPDLHSELNLSSLELGDSALYFCASSSSGGVVETQYFGPGTRLLVL.

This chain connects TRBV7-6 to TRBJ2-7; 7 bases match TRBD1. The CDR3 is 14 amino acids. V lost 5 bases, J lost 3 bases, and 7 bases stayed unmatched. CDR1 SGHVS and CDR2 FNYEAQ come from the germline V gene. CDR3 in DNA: TGTGCCAGCAGCCCAGAGACAGGGCTCTACGAGCAGTACTTC. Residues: CASSPETGLYEQYF.

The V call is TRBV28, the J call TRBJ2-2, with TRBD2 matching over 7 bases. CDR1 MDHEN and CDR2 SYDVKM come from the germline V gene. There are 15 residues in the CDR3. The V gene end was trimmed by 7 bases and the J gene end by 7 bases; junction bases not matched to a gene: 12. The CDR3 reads CASNPEGPGGGELFF. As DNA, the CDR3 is TGTGCCAGCAACCCGGAGGGTCCGGGGGGCGGGGAGCTGTTTTTT.

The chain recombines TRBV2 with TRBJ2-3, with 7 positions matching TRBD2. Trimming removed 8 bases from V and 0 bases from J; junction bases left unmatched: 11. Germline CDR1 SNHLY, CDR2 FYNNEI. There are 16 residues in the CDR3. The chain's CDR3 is CASGRSGTSSTDTQYF. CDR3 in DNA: TGTGCCAGCGGGAGGAGCGGGACCTCTAGCACAGATACGCAGTATTTT.

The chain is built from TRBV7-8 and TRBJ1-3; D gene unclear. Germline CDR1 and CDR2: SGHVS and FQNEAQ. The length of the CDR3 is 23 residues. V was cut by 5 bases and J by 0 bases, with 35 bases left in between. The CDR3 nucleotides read TGTGCCAGCAGCCACCAATACCAATTTTTGGCAGAGGGAGATGGCCCCTCTGGAAACACCATATATTTT. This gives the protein CASSHQYQFLAEGDGPSGNTIYF. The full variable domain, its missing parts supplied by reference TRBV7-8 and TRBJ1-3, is GAGVSQSPRYKVAKRGQDVALRCDPISGHVSLFWYQQALGQGPEFLTYFQNEAQLDKSGLPSDRFFAERPEGSVSTLKIQRTQQEDSAVYLCASSHQYQFLAEGDGPSGNTIYFGEGSWLTVV.

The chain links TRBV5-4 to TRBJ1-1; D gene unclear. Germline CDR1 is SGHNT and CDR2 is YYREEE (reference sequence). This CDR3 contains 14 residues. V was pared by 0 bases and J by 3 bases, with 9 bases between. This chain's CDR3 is CASSLGAGHTEAFF. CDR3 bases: TGTGCCAGCAGCTTGGGGGCAGGCCACACTGAAGCTTTCTTT. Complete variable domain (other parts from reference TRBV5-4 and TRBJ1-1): ETGVTQSPTHLIKTRGQQVTLRCSSQSGHNTVSWYQQALGQGPQFIFQYYREEENGRGNFPPRFSGLQFPNYSSELNVNALELDDSALYLCASSLGAGHTEAFFGQGTRLTVV.

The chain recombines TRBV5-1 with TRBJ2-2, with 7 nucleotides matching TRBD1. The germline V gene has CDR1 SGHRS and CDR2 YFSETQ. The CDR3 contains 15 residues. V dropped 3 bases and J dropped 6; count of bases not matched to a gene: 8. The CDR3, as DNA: TGCGCCAGCAGCTGGACAGGTTGGAGTCCCGGGGAGCTGTTTTTT. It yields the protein CASSWTGWSPGELFF.

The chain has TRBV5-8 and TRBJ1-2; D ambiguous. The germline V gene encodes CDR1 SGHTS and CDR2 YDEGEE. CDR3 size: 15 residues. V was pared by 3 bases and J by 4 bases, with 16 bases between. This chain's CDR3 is CASSSFGQEVYGYTF. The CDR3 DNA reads TGTGCCAGCAGCTCCTTCGGGCAGGAGGTCTATGGCTACACCTTC.

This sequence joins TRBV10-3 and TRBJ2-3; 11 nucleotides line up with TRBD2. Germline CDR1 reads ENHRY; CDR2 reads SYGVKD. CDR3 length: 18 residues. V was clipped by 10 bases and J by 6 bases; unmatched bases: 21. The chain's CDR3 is CATYLRELTSGRVDTQYF. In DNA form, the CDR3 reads TGTGCCACTTACTTAAGGGAGTTAACTAGCGGGAGAGTTGATACGCAGTATTTT.

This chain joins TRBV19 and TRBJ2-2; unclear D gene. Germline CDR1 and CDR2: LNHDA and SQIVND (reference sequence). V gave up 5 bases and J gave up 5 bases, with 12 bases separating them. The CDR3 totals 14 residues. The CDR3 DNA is TGTGCCAGTAGTCCGGGTTTTTGGACCGGGGAGCTGTTTTTT. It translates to CASSPGFWTGELFF.

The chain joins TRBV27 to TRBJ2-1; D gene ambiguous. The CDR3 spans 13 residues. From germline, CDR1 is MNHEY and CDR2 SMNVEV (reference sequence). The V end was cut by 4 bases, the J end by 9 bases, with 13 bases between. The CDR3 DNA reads TGTGCCAGCAGTTCACCTAACCTAGTTGAGCAGTTCTTC. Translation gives CASSSPNLVEQFF.

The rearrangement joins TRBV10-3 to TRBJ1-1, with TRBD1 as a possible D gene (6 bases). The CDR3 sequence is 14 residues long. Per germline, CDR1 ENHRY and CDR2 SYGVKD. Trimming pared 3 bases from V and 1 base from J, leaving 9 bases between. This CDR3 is CAISEGGENTEAFF. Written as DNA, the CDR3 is TGTGCCATCAGTGAAGGGGGGGAGAACACTGAAGCTTTCTTT.

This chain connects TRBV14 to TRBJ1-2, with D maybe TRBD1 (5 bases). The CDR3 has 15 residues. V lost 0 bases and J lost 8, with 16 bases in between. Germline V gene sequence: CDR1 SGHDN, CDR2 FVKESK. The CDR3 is CASSQDPIGGGGYTF. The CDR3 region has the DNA TGTGCCAGCAGCCAAGATCCTATCGGGGGTGGCGGCTACACCTTC.

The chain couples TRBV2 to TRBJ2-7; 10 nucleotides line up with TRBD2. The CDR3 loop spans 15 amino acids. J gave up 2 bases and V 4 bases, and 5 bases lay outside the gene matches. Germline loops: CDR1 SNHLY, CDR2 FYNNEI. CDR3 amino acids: CASSGLAGEAYEQYF. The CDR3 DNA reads TGTGCCAGCAGTGGGCTAGCGGGAGAGGCCTACGAGCAGTACTTC.

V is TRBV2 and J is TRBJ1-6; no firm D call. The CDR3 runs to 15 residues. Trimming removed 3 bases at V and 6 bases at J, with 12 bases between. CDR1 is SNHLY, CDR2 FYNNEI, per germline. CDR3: CASSDGGLRNSPLHF. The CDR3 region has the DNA TGTGCCAGCAGTGATGGAGGGTTGCGTAATTCACCCCTCCACTTT.

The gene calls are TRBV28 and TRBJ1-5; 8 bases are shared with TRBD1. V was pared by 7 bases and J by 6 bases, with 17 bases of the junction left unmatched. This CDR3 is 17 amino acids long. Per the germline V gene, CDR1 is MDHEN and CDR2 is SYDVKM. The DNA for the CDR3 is TGTGCCAGCACCCACACACTTCGCAGGGGGCTATTTCAGCCCCAGCATTTT. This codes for CASTHTLRRGLFQPQHF.

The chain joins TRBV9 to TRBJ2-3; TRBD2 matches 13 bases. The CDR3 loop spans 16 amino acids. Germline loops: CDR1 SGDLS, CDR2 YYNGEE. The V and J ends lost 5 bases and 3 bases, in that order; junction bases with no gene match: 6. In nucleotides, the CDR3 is TGTGCCAGCAGACGACTAGCGGGGGGAATGACAGATACGCAGTATTTT. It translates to CASRRLAGGMTDTQYF.

The CDR3 DNA follows: TGTGCCTGGAGTACGGGACAAAATGAAAAACTGTTTTTT. It translates to CAWSTGQNEKLFF. This sequence joins TRBV30 and TRBJ1-4; D perhaps matches TRBD1 (6 bases). Germline loops: CDR1 GTSNPN, CDR2 SVGIG (reference sequence). There are 13 residues in the CDR3. V was cut by 2 bases and J by 5 bases, with 9 bases left in between. Full variable domain (rest looked up from reference TRBV30 and TRBJ1-4): SQTIHQWPATLVQPVGSPLSLECTVEGTSNPNLYWYRQAAGRGLQLLFYSVGIGQISSEVPQNLSASRPQDRQFILSSKKLLLSDSGFYLCAWSTGQNEKLFFGSGTQLSVL.

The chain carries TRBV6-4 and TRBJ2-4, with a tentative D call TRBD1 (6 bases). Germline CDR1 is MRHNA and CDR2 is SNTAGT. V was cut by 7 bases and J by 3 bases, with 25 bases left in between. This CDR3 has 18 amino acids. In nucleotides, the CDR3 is TGTGCCAGCAACCCCCAAGGCCTAATACAGGGTGACAAAAACATTCAGTACTTC. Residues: CASNPQGLIQGDKNIQYF.

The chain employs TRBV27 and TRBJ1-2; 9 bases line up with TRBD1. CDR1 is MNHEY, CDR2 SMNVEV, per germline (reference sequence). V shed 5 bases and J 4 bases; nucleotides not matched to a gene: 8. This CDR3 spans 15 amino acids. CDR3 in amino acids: CASSKTGQGGYGYTF. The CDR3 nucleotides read TGTGCCAGCAGTAAAACGGGACAGGGAGGCTATGGCTACACCTTC.

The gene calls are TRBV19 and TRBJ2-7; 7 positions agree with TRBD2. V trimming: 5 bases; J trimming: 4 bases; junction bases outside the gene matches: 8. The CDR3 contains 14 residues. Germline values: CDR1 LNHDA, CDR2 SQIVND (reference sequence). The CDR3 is CASSFETGGYEQYF. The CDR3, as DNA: TGTGCCAGTAGTTTCGAGACCGGGGGGTACGAGCAGTACTTC.

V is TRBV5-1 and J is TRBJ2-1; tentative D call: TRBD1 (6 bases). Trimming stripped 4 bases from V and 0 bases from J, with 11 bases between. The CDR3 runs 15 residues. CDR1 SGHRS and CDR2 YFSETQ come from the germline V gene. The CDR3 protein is CASSLQGSSYNEQFF. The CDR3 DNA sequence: TGCGCCAGCAGCCTGCAGGGGTCCTCCTACAATGAGCAGTTCTTC. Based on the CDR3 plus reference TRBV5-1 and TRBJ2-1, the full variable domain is KAGVTQTPRYLIKTRGQQVTLSCSPISGHRSVSWYQQTPGQGLQFLFEYFSETQRNKGNFPGRFSGRQFSNSRSEMNVSTLELGDSALYLCASSLQGSSYNEQFFGPGTRLTVL.

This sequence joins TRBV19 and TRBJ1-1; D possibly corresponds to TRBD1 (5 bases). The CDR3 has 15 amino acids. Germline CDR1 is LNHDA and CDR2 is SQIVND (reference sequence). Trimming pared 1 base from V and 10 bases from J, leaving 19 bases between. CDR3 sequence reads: CASSIGGGGSDIAFF. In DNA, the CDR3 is TGTGCCAGTAGTATAGGGGGCGGGGGTTCGGATATAGCTTTCTTT. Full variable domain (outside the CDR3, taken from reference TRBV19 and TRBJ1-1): DGGITQSPKYLFRKEGQNVTLSCEQNLNHDAMYWYRQDPGQGLRLIYYSQIVNDFQKGDIAEGYSVSREKKESFPLTVTSAQKNPTAFYLCASSIGGGGSDIAFFGQGTRLTVV.

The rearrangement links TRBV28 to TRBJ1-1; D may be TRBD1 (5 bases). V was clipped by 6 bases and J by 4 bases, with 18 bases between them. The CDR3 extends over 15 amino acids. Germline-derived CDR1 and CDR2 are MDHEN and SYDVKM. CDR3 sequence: CASSTQGAGGTEAFF. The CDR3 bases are TGTGCCAGCAGCACGCAGGGTGCGGGGGGCACTGAAGCTTTCTTT. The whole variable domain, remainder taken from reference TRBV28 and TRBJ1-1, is DVKVTQSSRYLVKRTGEKVFLECVQDMDHENMFWYRQDPGLGLRLIYFSYDVKMKEKGDIPEGYSVSREKKERFSLILESASTNQTSMYLCASSTQGAGGTEAFFGQGTRLTVV.